This T cell receptor (beta chain) was retrieved from a study of siplizumab effects on memory and regulatory T cells. About this clone itself: Its antigen is not identified.

General study results and limits: Siplizumab conditions gave an average of around 70% Treg-derived mappable alloreactive CD4+ clones, versus approximately 27% for controls. Siplizumab led to significantly less abundant alloreactive sequences that could be traced back to unstimulated CD4+ memory cells. Tracing alloreactive clones into unstimulated subsets worked for only a minor fraction of them.

The assay was immunoSEQ multiplex PCR, and TCRdb's table has in-frame clones only and misses some. This sample has about 100,000 clones, with over 90% found just once. CDR3 length: 16 amino acids. Trimming removed 4 bases at V and 4 bases at J, with 17 bases between. Germline CDR1 reads MNHEY; CDR2 reads SVGAGI. The receptor was isolated from a human donor in good health. Input material: Tregs sorted from blood. The chain combines TRBV6-5 with TRBJ2-1, with a possible D match to TRBD2 (6 bases). Here the CDR3 reads CASSSRPGLDYNEQFF. CDR3 sequence (DNA): TGTGCCAGCAGTTCCCGACCGGGACTGGATTACAATGAGCAGTTCTTC.